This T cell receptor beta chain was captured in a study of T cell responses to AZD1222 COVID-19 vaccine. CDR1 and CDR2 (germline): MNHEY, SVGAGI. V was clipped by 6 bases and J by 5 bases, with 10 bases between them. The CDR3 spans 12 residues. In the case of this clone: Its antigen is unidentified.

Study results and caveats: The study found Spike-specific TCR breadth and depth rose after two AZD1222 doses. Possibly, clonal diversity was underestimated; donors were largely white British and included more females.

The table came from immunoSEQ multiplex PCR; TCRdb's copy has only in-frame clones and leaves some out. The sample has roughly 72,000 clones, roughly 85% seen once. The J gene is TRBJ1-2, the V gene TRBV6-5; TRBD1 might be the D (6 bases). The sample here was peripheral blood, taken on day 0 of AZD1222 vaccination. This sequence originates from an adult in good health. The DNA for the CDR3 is TGTGCCAGCAGCGCGGACAGTTATGGCTACACCTTC. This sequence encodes CASSADSYGYTF.